This T cell receptor beta chain comes out of a study of blood T cell repertoires in COVID-19. Looking at the study overall: Acute and convalescent COVID-19 samples came from the United States, Italy and Spain. T cells, B-cell-depleted T cells, or PBMCs supplied cDNA or gDNA.

In the authors' methods: Quantification of nucleated cells was approximated via reference gene primer amplification. Data came from immunoSEQ multiplex PCR; TCRdb stores just in-frame clones and leaves some out. Clone size and V and J calls were adopted from that table, with D and trimming inferred from the DNA. Among 60,000 to 80,000 clones listed, more than 70% were seen once. The germline CDR1 and CDR2 sequences are SGHNT and YYREEE (reference sequence). The CDR3 covers 15 residues. V lost 4 bases to trimming and J lost 0 bases; unmatched junction nucleotides: 5. The sample consisted of peripheral blood. This TCR derives from a man aged 50 to 60 with active COVID-19. This chain links TRBV5-4 with TRBJ2-3, with 7 bases aligning to TRBD2. The DNA for the CDR3 is TGTGCCAGCAGCCGAGCGGGGACTAGCACAGATACGCAGTATTTT. This encodes CASSRAGTSTDTQYF.